Presented here are 10 T cell receptor beta chains from one specimen sequenced in a study of T-cell memory formation after mild COVID-19. TCRdb passed the 5' RACE reads through MiXCR, listing each CDR3 protein once. The sample records around 27,000 distinct CDR3 sequences, roughly 7% being singletons. Sequencing was done on a sample of PBMCs or a T cell subset sorted from them (not recorded which). The source of these receptors is an adult woman who had mild COVID-19 (a few samples of this study predate the infection). Cell type and time point are not known.

Many counts were recorded for this clonotype. The chain employs TRBV19 and TRBJ1-2, with D hard to call. The CDR3 runs 15 residues. Trimming took 3 bases from V and 4 from J, leaving 15 bases between them. In germline, CDR1 is LNHDA, CDR2 SQIVND (reference sequence). The CDR3 DNA follows: TGTGCCAGTAGTATCCGATTTGTCCCCAGCTATGGCTACACCTTC. Residues: CASSIRFVPSYGYTF. Using reference TRBV19 and TRBJ1-2 for the parts outside the CDR3, the full variable domain is DGGITQSPKYLFRKEGQNVTLSCEQNLNHDAMYWYRQDPGQGLRLIYYSQIVNDFQKGDIAEGYSVSREKKESFPLTVTSAQKNPTAFYLCASSIRFVPSYGYTFGSGTRLTVV.

This clonotype was found many times. The genes are TRBV3-1 and TRBJ1-1; D gene unclear. Trimming took 2 bases from V and 5 from J, leaving 6 bases between them. Germline loops: CDR1 LGHDT, CDR2 YNNKEL (reference sequence). The CDR3 is 12 amino acids. The CDR3 loop is CASSQRGTEAFF. The CDR3 DNA reads as TGTGCCAGCAGCCAAAGAGGGACTGAAGCTTTCTTT.

This clonotype was found many times. The V gene is TRBV20-1, the J gene TRBJ2-7, with D tentatively TRBD1 or TRBD2 (6 bases each). The V and J ends lost 6 bases and 0 bases respectively, with 15 bases between them. Germline CDR1 and CDR2: DFQATT and SNEGSKA (reference sequence). The CDR3 length is 14 residues. CDR3 nucleotides: TGCAGTGCCCAAGGGGGGTTGGGCTCCTACGAGCAGTACTTC. Its protein product is CSAQGGLGSYEQYF.

This clonotype was picked up one time. The chain combines TRBV7-2 with TRBJ2-3, with D possibly being TRBD1 (5 bases). The CDR3 consists of 14 residues. V gave up 5 bases and J gave up 6 bases, with 15 bases separating them. The V gene's germline CDR1 is SGHTA and CDR2 FQGNSA. CDR3 residues: CASSAGPQGDTQYF. CDR3 DNA: TGTGCCAGCAGCGCAGGCCCCCAGGGCGATACGCAGTATTTT.

The sample holds many counts of this clonotype. The rearrangement links TRBV7-6 to TRBJ2-1, with D perhaps TRBD2 (6 bases). The CDR3 extends over 19 amino acids. Deletions cut 1 base from V and 0 bases from J, with 19 bases between. CDR1 is SGHVS, CDR2 FNYEAQ, per germline. This chain's CDR3 is CASSLERGTYKSSYNEQFF. CDR3 nucleotides: TGTGCCAGCAGCTTAGAACGAGGGACTTATAAAAGCTCCTACAATGAGCAGTTCTTC.

In its sample, this clonotype was seen many times. V usage is TRBV5-1 and J usage is TRBJ2-3; TRBD2 matches 10 bases. This CDR3 has 17 amino acids. V lost 5 bases, J lost 1 base, and 10 bases stayed unmatched. CDR1 SGHRS and CDR2 YFSETQ come from the germline V gene. This CDR3 is CASRDSTSGIGTDTQYF. The CDR3, as DNA: TGCGCCAGCAGGGATAGTACTAGCGGGATAGGCACAGATACGCAGTATTTT.

Regarding this clonotype: Just one base apart from a much larger clone, this may be a read error. The J gene is TRBJ2-7, the V gene TRBV7-2; D is tentatively TRBD1 or TRBD2 (5 bases each). The germline V gene has CDR1 SGHTA and CDR2 FQGNSA. The V end was cut by 5 bases, the J end by 5 bases, with 22 bases between. The CDR3 extends over 16 amino acids. This chain's CDR3 is CASSAIWGSGVDEQYF. In DNA, the CDR3 is TGTGCCAGCAGCGCCATTTGGGGGAGCGGTGTCGACGAGCAGTACTTC.

J is TRBJ2-1 and V is TRBV20-1; D is ambiguous. Germline V gene data show CDR1 as DFQATT and CDR2 as SNEGSKA (reference sequence). With 0 bases removed from V and 0 bases from J, the gap between germline ends came to 9 bases. The CDR3 runs to 15 residues. CDR3 nucleotides: TGCAGTGCTAGAGATCCAGGCCACTCCTACAATGAGCAGTTCTTC. Residues: CSARDPGHSYNEQFF.

This clonotype appeared many times. The CDR3 is CASSYTTGPEAFF. The CDR3 nucleotides are TGTGCCAGCAGCTATACGACGGGCCCTGAAGCTTTCTTT. The chain links TRBV12-3 or TRBV12-4 to TRBJ1-1; D remains unclear. The CDR3 runs 13 residues. V was cut by 6 bases and J by 6 bases, with 14 bases left in between.

This clonotype was found many times. The chain employs TRBV11-3 and TRBJ2-1; D is uncertain. Germline assignment: CDR1 SGHNT and CDR2 YENEEA. V was pared by 1 base and J by 3 bases, with 13 bases between. This CDR3 is built from 16 residues. This chain's CDR3 is CASSLAGHGLYNEQFF. The DNA of the CDR3 is TGTGCCAGCAGCTTAGCCGGGCACGGCCTCTACAATGAGCAGTTCTTC.